This T cell receptor (beta chain) was observed in a study of blood T cell repertoires in COVID-19 (TCRdb year 2020). Regarding the research as a whole: Collaborator samples came from the United States, Italy and Spain and covered acute and convalescent phases of COVID-19. The samples were drawn from two sources: the first 160 participants of the ongoing ImmuneRACE study, and 950 to 1,500 subjects contributed by 6 global collaborators. The material from the prospective study consisted of cDNA or gDNA derived from T cells, B-cell-depleted T cells, or PBMCs. A freely available public database, intended as a resource for researchers studying the immune response to SARS-CoV-2, is where the repertoires were released. The sample metadata nearly always contained a de-identified subject ID, COVID-19 status, age in years and sex. The dataset comprised deeply sampled blood TCRbeta repertoires from subjects exposed to, actively infected with, or recovered from COVID-19. Where available, HLA class I and class II types were obtained from metadata supplied by the sample provider rather than from assay-based typing. Broad study findings and their caveats: Clinical and demographic metadata were provided uncurated, with the amount varying by source and participant.

On this clone: It has no known antigen specificity. No per-base quality is available; no much larger clone lies one base away.

CDR1 and CDR2 (SNHLY, FYNNEI) derive from the germline V gene. Here V drops 1 base and J drops 1 base, and the junction holds 2 bases not matched to any gene. CDR3 length: 15 amino acids, cysteine to phenylalanine. CDR3 DNA only is kept here, 45 bases in frame from base 1. Whole blood was collected in K2EDTA tubes by collaborating institutions according to the institutions' own protocols. For TCRbeta analysis, collaborators shipped samples as frozen whole blood, isolated PBMCs, or DNA extracted from either of those sample types. TCRbeta CDR3 regions were amplified from genomic DNA using the immunoSEQ Assay, a bias-controlled multiplex PCR. As for how the authors treated the data: The number of nucleated cells in each sample was estimated by amplification of reference gene primers within the assay. To quantify the absolute abundance of each unique TCRbeta CDR3 rearrangement, sequence reads were collapsed and filtered. Productive Simpson clonality was computed per sample as the square root of Simpson's diversity index over productive rearrangements. The immuneACCESS repertoire file appears here via TCRdb, limited to in-frame rearrangements. These files lack a portion of the clones; in checked studies, under half of the deficit traces to unresolved V genes, and the cause of the others is not known. The V and J calls and clone size come from that table; D and trimming were worked out from the DNA. The sample includes around 190,000 clones, with about 90% observed a single time. Less than 25% of the sample is taken by the ten largest.

Recombination linked TRBV2 to TRBJ2-3; a stretch of 7 junction bases matches TRBD1. The source is a man aged 70 or older with active or convalescent COVID-19. Material for sequencing was peripheral blood. This receptor carries the CDR3 CASSEGDRRTDTQYF. The sequenced DNA is TGTGCCAGCAGTGAAGGGGACAGACGCACAGATACGCAGTATTTT.